This T cell receptor beta chain was profiled in a study of blood T cell repertoires in COVID-19. Study information: Samples representing acute and convalescent COVID-19 were sourced from the United States, Italy and Spain. The cDNA or gDNA used as material had been derived from T cells, B-cell-depleted T cells, or PBMCs.

The CDR3 runs 15 residues. The V gene end was trimmed by 3 bases and the J gene end by 6 bases; junction bases not matched to a gene: 9. The germline V gene encodes CDR1 SGHRS and CDR2 YFSETQ. In its sample, this clone was seen a few times. Per the original data handling: Quantification of nucleated cells was approximated via reference gene primer amplification. Sequencing used immunoSEQ multiplex PCR; TCRdb keeps in-frame clones, though not all of them. The V and J calls and the clone size are those of that table, but D and trimming were determined from the DNA. Here the sample spans about 73,000 clones, 82% being singletons.

The chain recombines TRBV5-1 with TRBJ2-7, with TRBD1 matching over 10 bases. Sequencing was done on a sample of peripheral blood. This TCR derives from a woman in her sixties with acute or convalescent COVID-19. CDR3 DNA: TGCGCCAGCAGCTACGGACAGGGGGGTGGTTCCGAGCAGTACTTC. This sequence encodes CASSYGQGGGSEQYF. The whole variable domain, remainder taken from reference TRBV5-1 and TRBJ2-7, is KAGVTQTPRYLIKTRGQQVTLSCSPISGHRSVSWYQQTPGQGLQFLFEYFSETQRNKGNFPGRFSGRQFSNSRSEMNVSTLELGDSALYLCASSYGQGGGSEQYFGPGTRLTVT.